This T cell receptor (beta chain) was obtained from a study of T-cell memory formation after mild COVID-19. Barcoded TCR alpha and TCR beta cDNA libraries with UMIs came from 5'RACE using constant-segment primers. TCRdb ran MiXCR on the 5' RACE reads and lists one entry per CDR3 protein. The sample has 250,000 to 350,000 distinct CDR3 sequences, about 17% seen once. This clonotype appeared a few times. V shed 6 bases and J shed 8 bases, with 19 bases lying between them. Germline-derived CDR1 and CDR2 are SGHVS and FQNEAQ. This CDR3 contains 15 residues. Sequencing used PBMCs or a T cell subset sorted from them (not recorded which). This receptor was taken from a man in his late teens or twenties who had mild COVID-19 (a few samples of this study predate the infection). Cell type and time point are not known. The chain carries TRBV7-8 and TRBJ1-4; possible D gene TRBD1, 5 bases. CDR3 in amino acids: CASRSSPDKGEKLFF. DNA of the CDR3: TGTGCCAGCAGGTCGTCTCCTGATAAGGGGGAAAAACTGTTTTTT.